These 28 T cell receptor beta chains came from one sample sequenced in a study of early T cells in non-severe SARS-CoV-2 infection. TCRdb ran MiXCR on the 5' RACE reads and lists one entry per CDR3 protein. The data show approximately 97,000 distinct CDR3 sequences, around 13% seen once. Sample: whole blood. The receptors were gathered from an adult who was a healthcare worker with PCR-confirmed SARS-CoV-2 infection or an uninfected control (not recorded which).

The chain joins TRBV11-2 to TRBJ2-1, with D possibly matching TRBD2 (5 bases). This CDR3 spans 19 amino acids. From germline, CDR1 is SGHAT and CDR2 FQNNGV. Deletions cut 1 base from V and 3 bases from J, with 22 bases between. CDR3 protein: CASSLVTTIPPANYNEQFF. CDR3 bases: TGTGCCAGCAGCTTAGTAACGACTATACCCCCCGCTAACTACAATGAGCAGTTCTTC.

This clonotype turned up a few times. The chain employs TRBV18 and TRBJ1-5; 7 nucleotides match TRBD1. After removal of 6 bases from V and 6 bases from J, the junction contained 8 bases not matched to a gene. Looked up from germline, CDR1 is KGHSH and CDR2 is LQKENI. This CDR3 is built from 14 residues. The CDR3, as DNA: TGTGCCAGCTCCAGAGGGGGCGAGGGTCAGCCCCAGCATTTT. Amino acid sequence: CASSRGGEGQPQHF. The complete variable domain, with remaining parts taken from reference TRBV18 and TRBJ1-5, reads NAGVMQNPRHLVRRRGQEARLRCSPMKGHSHVYWYRQLPEEGLKFMVYLQKENIIDESGMPKERFSAEFPKEGPSILRIQQVVRGDSAAYFCASSRGGEGQPQHFGDGTRLSIL.

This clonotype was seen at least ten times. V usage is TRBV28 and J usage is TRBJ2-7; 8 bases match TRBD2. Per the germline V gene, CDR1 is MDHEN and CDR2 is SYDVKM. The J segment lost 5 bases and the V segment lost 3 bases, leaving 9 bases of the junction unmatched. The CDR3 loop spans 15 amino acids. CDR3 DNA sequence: TGTGCCAGCAGTTTTCCCGCGGGAGGAGGGGACGAGCAGTACTTC. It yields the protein CASSFPAGGGDEQYF.

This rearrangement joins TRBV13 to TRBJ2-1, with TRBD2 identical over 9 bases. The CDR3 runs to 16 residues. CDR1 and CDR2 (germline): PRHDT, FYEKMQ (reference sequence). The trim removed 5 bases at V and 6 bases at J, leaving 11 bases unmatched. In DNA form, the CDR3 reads TGTGCCAGCAGCCCCCTCGGTAGCGGGAGTGGCAATGAGCAGTTCTTC. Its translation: CASSPLGSGSGNEQFF.

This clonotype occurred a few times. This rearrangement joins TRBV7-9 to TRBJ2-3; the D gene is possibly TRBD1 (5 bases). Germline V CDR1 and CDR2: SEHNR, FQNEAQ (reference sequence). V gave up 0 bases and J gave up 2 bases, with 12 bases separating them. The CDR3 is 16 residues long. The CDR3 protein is CASSLAGRRVTDTQYF. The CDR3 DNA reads TGTGCCAGCAGCTTAGCGGGGCGAAGAGTCACAGATACGCAGTATTTT.

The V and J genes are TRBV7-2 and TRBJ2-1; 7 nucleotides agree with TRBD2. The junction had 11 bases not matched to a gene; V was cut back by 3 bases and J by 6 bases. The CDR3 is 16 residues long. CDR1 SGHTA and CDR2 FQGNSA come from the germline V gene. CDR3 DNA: TGTGCCAGCAGCTTCCTTAGCGGGCTGAGGACCAATGAGCAGTTCTTC. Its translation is CASSFLSGLRTNEQFF.

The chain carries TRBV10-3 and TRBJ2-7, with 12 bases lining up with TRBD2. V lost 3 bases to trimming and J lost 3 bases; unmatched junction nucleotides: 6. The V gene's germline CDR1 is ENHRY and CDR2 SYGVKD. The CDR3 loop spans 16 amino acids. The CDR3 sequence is CAISERLAGEVYEQYF. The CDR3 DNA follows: TGTGCCATCAGTGAACGACTAGCGGGAGAGGTCTACGAGCAGTACTTC.

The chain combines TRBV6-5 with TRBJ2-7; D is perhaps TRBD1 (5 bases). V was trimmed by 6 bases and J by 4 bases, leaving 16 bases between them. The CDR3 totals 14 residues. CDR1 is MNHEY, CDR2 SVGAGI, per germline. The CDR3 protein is CASSQGHTRYEQYF. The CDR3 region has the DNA TGTGCCAGCAGCCAAGGACATACGAGGTACGAGCAGTACTTC.

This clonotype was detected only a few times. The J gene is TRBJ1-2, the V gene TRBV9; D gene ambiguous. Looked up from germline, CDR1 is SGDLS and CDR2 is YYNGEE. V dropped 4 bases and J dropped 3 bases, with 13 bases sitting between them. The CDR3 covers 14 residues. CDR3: CASSPTRTDYGYTF. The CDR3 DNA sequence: TGTGCCAGCAGCCCAACCAGGACGGACTATGGCTACACCTTC.

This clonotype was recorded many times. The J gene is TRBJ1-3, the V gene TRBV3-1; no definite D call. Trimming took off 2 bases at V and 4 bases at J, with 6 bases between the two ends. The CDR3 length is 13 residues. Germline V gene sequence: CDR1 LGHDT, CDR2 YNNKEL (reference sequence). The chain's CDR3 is CASSQQIGNTIYF. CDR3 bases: TGTGCCAGCAGCCAACAAATCGGAAACACCATATATTTT. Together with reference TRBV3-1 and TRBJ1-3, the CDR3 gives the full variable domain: DTAVSQTPKYLVTQMGNDKSIKCEQNLGHDTMYWYKQDSKKFLKIMFSYNNKELIINETVPNRFSPKSPDKAHLNLHINSLELGDSAVYFCASSQQIGNTIYFGEGSWLTVV.

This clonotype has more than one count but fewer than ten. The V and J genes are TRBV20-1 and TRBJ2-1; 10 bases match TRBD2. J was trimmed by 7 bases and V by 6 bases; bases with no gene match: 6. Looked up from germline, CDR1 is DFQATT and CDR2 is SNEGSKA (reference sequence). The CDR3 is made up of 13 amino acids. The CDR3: CSADSGRSNEQFF. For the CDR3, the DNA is TGCAGTGCCGATAGCGGGAGGTCAAATGAGCAGTTCTTC.

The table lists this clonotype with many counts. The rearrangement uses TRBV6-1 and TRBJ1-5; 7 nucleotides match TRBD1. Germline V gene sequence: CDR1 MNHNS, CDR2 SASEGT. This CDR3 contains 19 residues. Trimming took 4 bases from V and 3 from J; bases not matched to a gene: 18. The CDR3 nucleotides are TGTGCCAGCAGTGGAGTGGGGCTGACAGGGACCGCCAACAATCAGCCCCAGCATTTT. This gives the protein CASSGVGLTGTANNQPQHF.

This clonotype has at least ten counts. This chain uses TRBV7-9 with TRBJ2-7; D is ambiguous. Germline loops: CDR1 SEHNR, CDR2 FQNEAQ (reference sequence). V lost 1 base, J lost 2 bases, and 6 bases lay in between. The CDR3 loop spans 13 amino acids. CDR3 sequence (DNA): TGTGCCAGCAGCTTAGGGGTCCCCTACGAGCAGTACTTC. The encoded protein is CASSLGVPYEQYF. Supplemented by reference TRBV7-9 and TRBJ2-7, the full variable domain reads DTGVSQNPRHKITKRGQNVTFRCDPISEHNRLYWYRQTLGQGPEFLTYFQNEAQLEKSRLLSDRFSAERPKGSFSTLEIQRTEQGDSAMYLCASSLGVPYEQYFGPGTRLTVT.

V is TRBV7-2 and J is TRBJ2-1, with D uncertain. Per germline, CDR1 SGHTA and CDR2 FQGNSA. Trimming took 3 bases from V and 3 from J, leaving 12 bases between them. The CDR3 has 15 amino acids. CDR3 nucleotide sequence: TGTGCCAGCAGCTTCAGGAGCCTCGACTACAATGAGCAGTTCTTC. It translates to CASSFRSLDYNEQFF.

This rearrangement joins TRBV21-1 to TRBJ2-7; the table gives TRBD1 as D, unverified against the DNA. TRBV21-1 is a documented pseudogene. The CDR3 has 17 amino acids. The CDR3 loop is CASNDRAPSLKSYEQYF. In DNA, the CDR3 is TGTGCCAGCAACGACAGGGCGCCGAGCCTCAAATCCTACGAGCAGTACTTC.

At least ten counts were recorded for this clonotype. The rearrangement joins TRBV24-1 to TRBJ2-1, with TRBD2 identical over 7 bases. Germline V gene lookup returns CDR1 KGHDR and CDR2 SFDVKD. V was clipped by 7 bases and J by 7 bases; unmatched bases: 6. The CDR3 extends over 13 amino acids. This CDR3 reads CATSLGRGNEQFF. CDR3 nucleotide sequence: TGTGCCACCAGCCTAGGGCGGGGGAATGAGCAGTTCTTC.

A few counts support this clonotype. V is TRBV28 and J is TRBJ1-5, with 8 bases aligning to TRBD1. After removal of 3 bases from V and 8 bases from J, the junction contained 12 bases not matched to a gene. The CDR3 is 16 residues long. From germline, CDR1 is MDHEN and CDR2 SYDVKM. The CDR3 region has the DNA TGTGCCAGCAGTTTCGATTACAGGGGGAAGGGTGAGCCCCAGCATTTT. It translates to CASSFDYRGKGEPQHF.

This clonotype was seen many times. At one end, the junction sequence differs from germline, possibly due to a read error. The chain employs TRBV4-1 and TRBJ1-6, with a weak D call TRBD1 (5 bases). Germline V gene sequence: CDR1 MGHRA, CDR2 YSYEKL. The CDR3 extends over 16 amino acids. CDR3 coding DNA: TGCGCCAGCAGCCAAGATTCGTTCCAGGGAAATTCACCCCTCCCTTTT. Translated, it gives CASSQDSFQGNSPLPF.

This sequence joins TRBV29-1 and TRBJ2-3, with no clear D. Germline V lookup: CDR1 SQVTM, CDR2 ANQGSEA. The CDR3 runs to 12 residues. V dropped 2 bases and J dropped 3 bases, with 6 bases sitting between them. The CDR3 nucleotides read TGCAGCGTTGAAACCCAGACAGATACGCAGTATTTT. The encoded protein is CSVETQTDTQYF.

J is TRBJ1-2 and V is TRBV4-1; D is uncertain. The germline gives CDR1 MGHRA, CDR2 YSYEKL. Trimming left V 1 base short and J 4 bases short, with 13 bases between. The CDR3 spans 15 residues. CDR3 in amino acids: CASSQVRDAAYGYTF. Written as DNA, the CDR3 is TGCGCCAGCAGCCAAGTGAGGGATGCGGCCTATGGCTACACCTTC.

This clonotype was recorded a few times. The CDR3 nucleotides read TGTGCCAGCAGTTTCTTGATCGGGACTAGCGGGCGGCCGGATACCTACGAGCAGTACTTC. This gives the protein CASSFLIGTSGRPDTYEQYF. The chain has TRBV28 and TRBJ2-7, with TRBD2 matching over 12 bases. The V gene's germline CDR1 is MDHEN and CDR2 SYDVKM. J was trimmed by 2 bases and V by 3 bases; bases with no gene match: 17. This CDR3 comprises 20 residues.

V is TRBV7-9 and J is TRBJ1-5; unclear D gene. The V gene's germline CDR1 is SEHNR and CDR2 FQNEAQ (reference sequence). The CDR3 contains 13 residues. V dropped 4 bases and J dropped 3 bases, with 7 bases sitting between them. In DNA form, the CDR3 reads TGTGCCAGCAGCTCCAACCCCAATCAGCCCCAGCATTTT. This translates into CASSSNPNQPQHF.

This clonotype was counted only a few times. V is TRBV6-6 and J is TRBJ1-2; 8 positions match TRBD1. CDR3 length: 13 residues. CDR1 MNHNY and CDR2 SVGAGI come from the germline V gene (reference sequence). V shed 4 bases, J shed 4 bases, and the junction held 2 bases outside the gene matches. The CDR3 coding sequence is TGTGCCAGCAGTTTCGACAGGGGCTATGGCTACACCTTC. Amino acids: CASSFDRGYGYTF.

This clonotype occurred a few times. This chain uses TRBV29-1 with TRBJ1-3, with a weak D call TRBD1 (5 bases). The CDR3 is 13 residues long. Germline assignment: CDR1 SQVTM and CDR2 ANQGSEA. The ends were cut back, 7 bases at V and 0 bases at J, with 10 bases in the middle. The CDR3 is CSASDNSGNTIYF. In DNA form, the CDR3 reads TGCAGCGCGTCGGACAACTCTGGAAACACCATATATTTT. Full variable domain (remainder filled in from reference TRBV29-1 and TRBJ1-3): SAVISQKPSRDICQRGTSLTIQCQVDSQVTMMFWYRQQPGQSLTLIATANQGSEATYESGFVIDKFPISRPNLTFSTLTVSNMSPEDSSIYLCSASDNSGNTIYFGEGSWLTVV.

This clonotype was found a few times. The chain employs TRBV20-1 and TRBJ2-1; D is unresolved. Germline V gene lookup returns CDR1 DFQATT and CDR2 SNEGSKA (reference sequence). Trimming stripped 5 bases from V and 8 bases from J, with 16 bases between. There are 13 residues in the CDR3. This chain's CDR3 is CSAVGLGPHEQFF. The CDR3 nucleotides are TGCAGTGCTGTAGGGCTAGGCCCCCATGAGCAGTTCTTC.

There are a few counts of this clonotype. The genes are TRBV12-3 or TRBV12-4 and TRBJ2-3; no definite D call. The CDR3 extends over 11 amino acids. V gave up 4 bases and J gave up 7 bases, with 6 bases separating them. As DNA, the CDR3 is TGTGCCAGCAGTTCGGCGAATACGCAGTATTTT. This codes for CASSSANTQYF.

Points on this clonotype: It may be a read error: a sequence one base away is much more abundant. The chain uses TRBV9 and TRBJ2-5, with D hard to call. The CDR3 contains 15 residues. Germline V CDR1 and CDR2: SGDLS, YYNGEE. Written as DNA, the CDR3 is TGTGCCAGCAGCGTATCCCCACAGAACCAAGAGACCCAGCACTTC. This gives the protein CASSVSPQNQETQHF.

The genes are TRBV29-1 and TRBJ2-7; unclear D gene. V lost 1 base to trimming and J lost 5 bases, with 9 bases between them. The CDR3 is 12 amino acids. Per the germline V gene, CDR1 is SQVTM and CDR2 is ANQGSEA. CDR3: CSVEADLNEQYF. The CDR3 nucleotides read TGCAGCGTTGAAGCGGATCTGAACGAGCAGTACTTC.